Here is one TCR beta chain with its context. This clonotype was seen at least ten times. The antigen it binds to is not known. No much larger clone is present one base from it, and per-base qualities are unavailable. V loses 5 bases, J loses 8 bases, and the germline ends lie 7 bases apart. Taken from cysteine to phenylalanine, the CDR3 has 10 residues. The sequence is cut down to CDR3 DNA, 30 bases in frame from base 1. The germline V gene provides CDR1 SQVTM and CDR2 ANQGSEA. This sample is part of a study of neurological immune-mediated disorders (dated by TCRdb to about 2019). Concerning the study at large: Among the approximately 35 multiple sclerosis patients, relapsing-remitting MS accounted for about 31 and secondary progressive MS accounted for 3. Of the 68 subjects in the cohort, about 14 were HAM/TSP patients, some 34 were multiple sclerosis patients, and 20 were healthy controls. Using UMI-based sequencing, the study compared peripheral blood TCR-beta repertoires from patients with HTLV-I-associated myelopathy (HAM/TSP), patients with multiple sclerosis, and healthy controls. The 106 TCR-beta libraries covered PBMC samples along with longitudinal samples, technical triplicates, and paired sorted CD4+ and CD8+ T-cell subsets.

Unsorted PBMC libraries were generated from 2 million PBMCs stored in RNAlater at -80 °C until RNA extraction. Multiple sclerosis patients were enrolled in a US clinical protocol evaluating disease progression by magnetic resonance imaging. PBMCs were separated from peripheral blood using Ficoll-Hypaque density gradient centrifugation and then cryopreserved in liquid nitrogen. cDNA was synthesized by template-switch 5'RACE using a primer with a 10-nucleotide random unique molecular identifier that tagged each TCR transcript. Every sequencing run covered 15-18 subjects and yielded more than 160 million TCR-beta sequences. The RNeasy kit was used for extraction of total RNA. Using the KAPA Real-time Library Amplification kit, TCR-beta VDJ regions were amplified with primers for the TCR constant region and the 5'RACE anchor. A first PCR added sample indexes and Illumina adaptors, after which a second PCR increased the library yield. After purification with Ampure beads, the TCR product of roughly 650 bp was size-selected on a 2% E-gel SizeSelection system. Before pooling, libraries had their quality checked on a Bioanalyzer, their concentration measured with Qubit, and their quantity determined with the Kapa Library Quantification kit. Paired-end 2 x 150 bp sequencing of the libraries was performed on an Illumina HiSeq 2500. To increase sequence diversity, roughly 24-30% phiX was spiked into each library pool. In the original analysis: The UMI-based MiGEC pipeline processed quality-filtered reads and removed over 80% of raw TCR sequences during error correction. IMGT germline references were used for aligning VDJ genes, and each clonotype was defined as a unique CDR3 amino acid sequence together with its V-J genes. Clonal expansion, Shannon diversity, and CDR3 relatedness (CalcPairwiseDistances, ClusterSamples) were evaluated with VDJtools, and phylogenetic trees were built with CLCbio workbench. Clones with at least 8 unique UMIs were defined as expanded, with this threshold being based on coefficient-of-variation modelling across technical triplicates. The public reads were reanalyzed by TCRdb: fastp trimming at Q25, MiXCR alignment, in-frame beta chains only. Every CDR3 protein is listed once, alongside the most common genes and DNA of its rows. For this entry, the V and J calls and clone size follow TCRdb and not the study's own pipeline. The sample table contains 55,000 to 65,000 distinct CDR3 sequences; only one count was recorded for about 3.5% of them. The ten largest clones take up 2.2% of the sample.

The investigation overall reported the following: In a phylogenetic analysis, the repertoires of 18 out of 34 MS patients fell into a single cluster of related CDR3 sequences, pointing to a possible signature at the repertoire level. TCR clonal expansion was highest in HAM/TSP patients and lowest in MS patients, with MS patients falling below even healthy controls. Across subjects, expanded clones never shared an identical CDR3 amino acid sequence, which suggests that the TCR-beta repertoires in every group were private. No clinical or MRI features were associated with the MS cluster, and the authors said that larger cohorts are needed.

Here the chain combines TRBV29-1 and TRBJ2-1; the D gene identity is not certain. The TCR originated in a woman aged 45-60 years with multiple sclerosis. The sample was PBMCs. The nucleotide sequence reads as follows: TGCAGCGTTTGGTTCGATGAGCAGTTCTTC. This encodes CSVWFDEQFF.